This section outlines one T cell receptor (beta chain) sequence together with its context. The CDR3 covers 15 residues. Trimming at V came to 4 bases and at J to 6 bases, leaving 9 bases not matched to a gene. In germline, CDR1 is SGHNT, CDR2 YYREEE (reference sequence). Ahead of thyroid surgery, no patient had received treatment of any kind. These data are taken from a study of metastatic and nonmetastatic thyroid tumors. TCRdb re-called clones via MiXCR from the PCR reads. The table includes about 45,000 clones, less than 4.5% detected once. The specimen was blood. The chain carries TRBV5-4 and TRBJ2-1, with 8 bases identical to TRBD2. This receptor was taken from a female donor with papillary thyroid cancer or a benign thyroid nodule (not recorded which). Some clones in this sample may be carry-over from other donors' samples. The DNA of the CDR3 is TGTGCCAGCAGCCTTACTAGCGGATCCCTCAATGAGCAGTTCTTC. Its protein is CASSLTSGSLNEQFF.